These 2 T cell receptor beta chains were sequenced from one sample in a study of T cell responses to AZD1222 COVID-19 vaccine. Here immunoSEQ multiplex PCR was the method, and the copy in TCRdb shows in-frame clones only, minus some. The sample holds roughly 120,000 clones, around 85% seen once. The material sequenced was peripheral blood, taken 28 days after the second AZD1222 dose. The receptor source for this set is an adult who received the AZD1222 COVID-19 vaccine.

This clone has just one count. The genes are TRBV6-5 and TRBJ1-2; D possibly corresponds to TRBD1 (6 bases). The CDR3 totals 14 residues. In germline, CDR1 is MNHEY, CDR2 SVGAGI. Trimming removed 6 bases from V and 4 bases from J, with 15 bases in between. The CDR3 spells CASSRSTGVYGYTF. The CDR3 DNA is TGTGCCAGCAGCCGCTCGACAGGTGTCTATGGCTACACCTTC.

This clone is a singleton in its sample. The chain employs TRBV19 and TRBJ1-1; 7 bases match TRBD1. This CDR3 contains 15 residues. Germline-derived CDR1 and CDR2 are LNHDA and SQIVND (reference sequence). J was trimmed by 1 base and V by 6 bases; bases with no gene match: 8. CDR3 amino acids: CASRVTGAQNTEAFF. CDR3 coding DNA: TGTGCCAGTAGGGTAACAGGGGCCCAGAACACTGAAGCTTTCTTT.